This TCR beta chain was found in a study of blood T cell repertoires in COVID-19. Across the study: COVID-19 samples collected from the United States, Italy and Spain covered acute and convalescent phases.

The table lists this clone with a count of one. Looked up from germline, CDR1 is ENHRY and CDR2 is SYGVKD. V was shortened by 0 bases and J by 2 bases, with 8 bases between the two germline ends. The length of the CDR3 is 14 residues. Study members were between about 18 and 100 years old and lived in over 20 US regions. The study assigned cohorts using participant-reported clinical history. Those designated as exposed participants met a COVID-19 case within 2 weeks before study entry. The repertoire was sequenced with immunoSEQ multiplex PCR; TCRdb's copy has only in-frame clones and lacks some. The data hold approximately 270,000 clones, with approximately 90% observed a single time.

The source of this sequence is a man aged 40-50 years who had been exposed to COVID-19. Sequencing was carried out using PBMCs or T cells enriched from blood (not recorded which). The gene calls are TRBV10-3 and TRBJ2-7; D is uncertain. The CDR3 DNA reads TGTGCCATCAGTGAGTCACCCGAGACCTACGAGCAGTACTTC. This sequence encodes CAISESPETYEQYF.